The T cell receptor (beta chain) described here comes from a study of shared T cell receptors in the human thymus. This table comes from immunoSEQ multiplex PCR, and its TCRdb copy is limited to in-frame clones, with some not included. In the table there are under 700,000 clones, approximately 80% of which are singletons. The V gene's germline CDR1 is SEHNR and CDR2 FQNEAQ (reference sequence). V was clipped by 5 bases and J by 5 bases, with 12 bases between them. The length of the CDR3 is 14 residues. The sample was also linked to a second study, of human thymus T cells. That study reports: Congenital heart defects were the reason for the corrective surgery that the donors, healthy Finnish infants, were having. Corrective heart surgery yielded resections, and these provided the thymus tissue. There appeared to be biased usage of V and J genes in thymic and blood repertoires. Overlap was high between thymic repertoires from unrelated individuals, as reported in related research.

Source material: thymocytes. This clonotype was obtained from a boy under two years old with a congenital heart defect. The chain carries TRBV7-9 and TRBJ1-4, with D tentatively TRBD1 (6 bases). The CDR3 nucleotides read TGTGCCAGCAGCCGCAGGGGCCCCAATGAAAAACTGTTTTTT. Translating it yields CASSRRGPNEKLFF.